This entry lists 27 T cell receptor beta chains sequenced from one sample in a study of T-cell memory formation after mild COVID-19. TCRdb re-analysed the 5' RACE reads in MiXCR, keeping a single row per CDR3 protein. Of 140,000 or so distinct CDR3 sequences listed, approximately 6% are singletons. Sequences were obtained from PBMCs or a T cell subset sorted from them (not recorded which). These receptors were taken from an adult woman who had mild COVID-19 (a few samples of this study predate the infection). Cell type and time point are not known.

This clonotype was observed a handful of times. The chain uses TRBV7-9 and TRBJ1-1; D not resolved. V dropped 7 bases and J dropped 1 base, with 13 bases sitting between them. Germline CDR1 and CDR2: SEHNR and FQNEAQ (reference sequence). This CDR3 spans 14 amino acids. CDR3 loop: CASTSLGWNTEAFF. Here the CDR3 DNA reads TGTGCCAGCACCTCTCTGGGGTGGAACACTGAAGCTTTCTTT.

The chain couples TRBV4-3 to TRBJ2-1, with a tentative D call TRBD1 (6 bases). Germline CDR1 and CDR2: LGHNA and YSLEER. The V and J ends lost 3 bases and 2 bases respectively, with 8 bases between them. The CDR3 contains 14 residues. The CDR3 nucleotides are TGCGCCAGCAGCCATCAGGGGCCCTACAATGAGCAGTTCTTC. The encoded protein is CASSHQGPYNEQFF.

This clonotype was seen many times. The chain uses TRBV5-1 and TRBJ2-7; 7 nucleotides line up with TRBD1. The CDR3 is 15 amino acids. Per germline, CDR1 SGHRS and CDR2 YFSETQ. Trimming removed 0 bases from V and 2 bases from J; junction bases left unmatched: 5. CDR3: CASSLAGQEAYEQYF. In DNA, the CDR3 is TGCGCCAGCAGCTTGGCTGGACAGGAGGCCTACGAGCAGTACTTC.

The chain joins TRBV3-1 to TRBJ2-1, with 9 nucleotides matching TRBD2. Per the germline V gene, CDR1 is LGHDT and CDR2 is YNNKEL (reference sequence). This CDR3 region has 15 residues. V was pared by 6 bases and J by 3 bases, with 6 bases of the junction left unmatched. The CDR3 bases are TGTGCCAGCAGGAGAAATAGCGGGGGCTACAATGAGCAGTTCTTC. Its translation: CASRRNSGGYNEQFF.

This clonotype was observed a few times. This sequence joins TRBV27 and TRBJ1-1, with D possibly being TRBD1 (5 bases). V gave up 6 bases and J gave up 9 bases, with 17 bases separating them. CDR1 and CDR2 from the germline V gene are MNHEY and SMNVEV (reference sequence). The CDR3 contains 13 residues. The CDR3 reads CASRVLTEFQAFF. The CDR3 coding sequence is TGTGCCAGCAGAGTTTTGACAGAATTTCAAGCTTTCTTT.

V is TRBV4-1 and J is TRBJ2-2; TRBD2 matches at 11 bases. The CDR3 consists of 17 residues. Germline V gene sequence: CDR1 MGHRA, CDR2 YSYEKL. V was clipped by 1 base and J by 1 base; unmatched bases: 2. This chain's CDR3 is CASSQALAGVNTGELFF. The DNA of the CDR3 is TGCGCCAGCAGCCAAGCACTAGCGGGGGTGAACACCGGGGAGCTGTTTTTT.

This chain links TRBV10-3 with TRBJ2-7; TRBD1 matches at 10 bases. The junction had 7 bases not matched to a gene; V was cut back by 5 bases and J by 6 bases. This CDR3 is built from 14 residues. CDR1 and CDR2 from the germline V gene are ENHRY and SYGVKD. This chain's CDR3 is CAISKGTGASEQYF. The CDR3 nucleotides read TGTGCCATCAGTAAGGGGACAGGGGCGTCCGAGCAGTACTTC.

The CDR3 here is CASSLATGNTIYF. The CDR3 DNA is TGCGCCAGCAGCTTGGCCACTGGAAACACCATATATTTT. V usage is TRBV5-1 and J usage is TRBJ1-3; D gene ambiguous. V lost 0 bases, J lost 2 bases, and 3 bases lay in between. CDR1 and CDR2 from the germline V gene are SGHRS and YFSETQ. This CDR3 is built from 13 residues. Full variable domain (remainder filled in from reference TRBV5-1 and TRBJ1-3): KAGVTQTPRYLIKTRGQQVTLSCSPISGHRSVSWYQQTPGQGLQFLFEYFSETQRNKGNFPGRFSGRQFSNSRSEMNVSTLELGDSALYLCASSLATGNTIYFGEGSWLTVV.

This clonotype was picked up a small number of times. The junction departs from germline at one end; a sequencing error may be responsible. The rearrangement links TRBV7-8 to TRBJ2-3, with D possibly matching TRBD1 (6 bases). The CDR3 extends over 16 amino acids. Germline CDR1 is SGHVS and CDR2 is FQNEAQ. The CDR3 protein is CASSIARGILADTQYF. The CDR3, as DNA: TGTGCCAGCAGCATAGCAAGGGGGATTTTGGCAGATACGCAGTATTTT.

This clonotype was observed a handful of times. The chain is built from TRBV29-1 and TRBJ2-2, with D possibly matching TRBD2 (5 bases). The CDR3 has 15 amino acids. Germline values: CDR1 SQVTM, CDR2 ANQGSEA. V was cut by 4 bases and J by 8 bases, with 20 bases left in between. The CDR3 region has the DNA TGCAGCGTTGCGACCTCATTAACCCGAGGGGGGGAGCTGTTTTTT. Its translation: CSVATSLTRGGELFF.

This clonotype was seen repeatedly, ten times or more. The chain carries TRBV11-2 and TRBJ1-2, with no clear D. This CDR3 is built from 15 residues. The ends were cut back, 0 bases at V and 0 bases at J, with 8 bases in the middle. Germline V CDR1 and CDR2: SGHAT, FQNNGV. The CDR3 DNA follows: TGTGCCAGCAGCTTAGAAGGCCATGCTAACTATGGCTACACCTTC. This sequence encodes CASSLEGHANYGYTF.

This clonotype was recorded many times. The V and J genes are TRBV3-1 and TRBJ1-2; TRBD1 aligns across 8 bases. The V and J ends lost 4 bases and 7 bases, in that order; junction bases with no gene match: 11. In germline, CDR1 is LGHDT, CDR2 YNNKEL (reference sequence). The CDR3 consists of 15 residues. In DNA, the CDR3 is TGTGCCAGCAGCCCTGTAGGACAGGGTGAGGGTGGCTACACCTTC. This translates into CASSPVGQGEGGYTF.

A few counts support this clonotype. The chain employs TRBV10-3 and TRBJ2-7, with a possible D match to TRBD2 (5 bases). The CDR3 totals 15 residues. Between the trimmed V and J ends, which lost 4 bases and 1 base, there was a span of 14 bases. From germline, CDR1 is ENHRY and CDR2 SYGVKD. The CDR3 DNA is TGTGCCATCAGTGGAAGCGGTTTAATGTCCTACGAGCAGTACTTC. It translates to CAISGSGLMSYEQYF.

The chain carries TRBV11-3 and TRBJ2-1; D is unclear. Germline values: CDR1 SGHNT, CDR2 YENEEA. V was pared by 10 bases and J by 3 bases, with 19 bases between. The CDR3 covers 15 residues. In nucleotides, the CDR3 is TGTGCCATAGCAGGACCCCCCCCGGTCTACAATGAGCAGTTCTTC. Translation: CAIAGPPPVYNEQFF. The complete variable domain, with remaining parts taken from reference TRBV11-3 and TRBJ2-1, reads EAGVVQSPRYKIIEKKQPVAFWCNPISGHNTLYWYLQNLGQGPELLIRYENEEAVDDSQLPKDRFSAERLKGVDSTLKIQPAELGDSAVYLCAIAGPPPVYNEQFFGPGTRLTVL.

This clonotype was detected a few times. V gene TRBV3-1 combines with J gene TRBJ1-5; D uncertain. CDR3 size: 12 residues. The germline gives CDR1 LGHDT, CDR2 YNNKEL (reference sequence). V was trimmed by 4 bases and J by 4 bases, leaving 5 bases between them. CDR3 bases: TGTGCCAGCAGCCTCCATAATCAGCCCCAGCATTTT. Encoded protein: CASSLHNQPQHF.

This clonotype was observed a few times. This rearrangement joins TRBV5-6 to TRBJ1-5, with 7 bases matching TRBD1. Germline lookup yields CDR1 SGHDT and CDR2 YYEEEE. There are 16 residues in the CDR3. V lost 3 bases, J lost 3 bases, and 9 bases stayed unmatched. The CDR3 spells CASSSAPGGHNQPQHF. In DNA, the CDR3 is TGTGCCAGCAGCTCGGCACCAGGGGGTCACAATCAGCCCCAGCATTTT.

This clonotype turned up a few times. The gene calls are TRBV12-3 or TRBV12-4 and TRBJ1-5; D gene ambiguous. V lost 7 bases and J lost 4, with 14 bases in between. This CDR3 has 14 residues. The CDR3 loop is CASTPLGKNQPQHF. The DNA of the CDR3 is TGTGCCAGCACCCCTTTGGGGAAAAATCAGCCCCAGCATTTT.

The chain joins TRBV10-3 to TRBJ1-2, with 7 positions matching TRBD1. This CDR3 has 16 residues. The germline CDR1 and CDR2 sequences are ENHRY and SYGVKD. Trimming removed 4 bases from V and 5 bases from J; junction bases left unmatched: 13. CDR3 nucleotide sequence: TGTGCCATCAGTGGTTCACAACAGGGGCTTAAGTATGGCTACACCTTC. Amino acid sequence: CAISGSQQGLKYGYTF.

Many counts were recorded for this clonotype. The V gene is TRBV5-4, the J gene TRBJ2-1; 8 bases fit TRBD2. CDR3 length: 16 residues. The germline V gene encodes CDR1 SGHNT and CDR2 YYREEE (reference sequence). J lost 5 bases, V lost 3 bases, and 10 bases had no gene match. The chain's CDR3 is CASSSRPRGGHNEQFF. CDR3 bases: TGTGCCAGCAGCTCACGACCCCGGGGGGGCCACAATGAGCAGTTCTTC.

V gene TRBV29-1 combines with J gene TRBJ2-2; D gene uncertain. Germline CDR1 and CDR2: SQVTM and ANQGSEA. CDR3 size: 14 residues. V lost 1 base, J lost 4 bases, and 10 bases lay in between. The CDR3 bases are TGCAGCGTTGAAGTTCCCCTCCGCACCGGGGAGCTGTTTTTT. Encoded protein: CSVEVPLRTGELFF.

This clonotype was seen repeatedly, ten times or more. The chain employs TRBV19 and TRBJ1-6, with unresolved D. Trimming removed 11 bases at V and 10 bases at J, with 18 bases between. The germline V gene encodes CDR1 LNHDA and CDR2 SQIVND (reference sequence). The CDR3 is made up of 13 amino acids. The DNA of the CDR3 is TGTGCCCCCGTGATCGGGAAGGCGTCACCCCTCCACTTT. Protein product: CAPVIGKASPLHF.

This clonotype was detected only a few times. The chain uses TRBV29-1 and TRBJ1-2, with 9 bases aligning to TRBD1. Germline V gene data show CDR1 as SQVTM and CDR2 as ANQGSEA. This CDR3 is 12 amino acids long. J gave up 5 bases and V 5 bases, and 3 bases lay outside the gene matches. CDR3 loop: CSVKTGGYGYTF. As DNA, the CDR3 is TGCAGCGTTAAGACAGGGGGGTATGGCTACACCTTC.

V usage is TRBV5-1 and J usage is TRBJ1-3; 8 bases line up with TRBD1. The CDR3 totals 15 residues. Losses at the gene ends were 4 bases for V and 6 bases for J; bases not matched to a gene: 9. Germline V gene data show CDR1 as SGHRS and CDR2 as YFSETQ. CDR3 residues: CASSSGQGALNTIYF. CDR3 sequence (DNA): TGCGCCAGCAGCAGCGGACAGGGCGCCCTAAACACCATATATTTT.

Details on this clonotype: A much larger clonotype is one base distant, so this may be a read error. The V call is TRBV7-2, the J call TRBJ2-7; D might be TRBD2 (5 bases). The germline gives CDR1 SGHTA, CDR2 FQGNSA. The CDR3 is 15 amino acids. In DNA form, the CDR3 reads TGTGCCAGAAGCTTAGCGCGGCCTACAACCTACGAGCAGTACTTC. Its protein is CARSLARPTTYEQYF.

This chain uses TRBV11-2 with TRBJ2-7; TRBD2 matches 7 bases. J was trimmed by 2 bases and V by 5 bases; bases with no gene match: 12. CDR1 and CDR2 (germline): SGHAT, FQNNGV. The CDR3 is 16 residues long. The CDR3 DNA reads TGTGCCAGCAGCCCCCCAAGGGCTAGCGGTACCTACGAGCAGTACTTC. Protein product: CASSPPRASGTYEQYF.

This sequence joins TRBV29-1 and TRBJ1-1; no clear D. The CDR3 covers 13 residues. Deletions cut 6 bases from V and 0 bases from J, with 11 bases between. CDR1 is SQVTM, CDR2 ANQGSEA, per germline. The CDR3 nucleotides are TGCAGCGTGTCAACGTCGGTGAACACTGAAGCTTTCTTT. Translation: CSVSTSVNTEAFF.

This clonotype was observed at least ten times. The chain is built from TRBV7-9 and TRBJ1-2; D is unresolved. Germline V CDR1 and CDR2: SEHNR, FQNEAQ (reference sequence). V was pared by 3 bases and J by 8 bases, with 13 bases between. This CDR3 comprises 13 residues. The CDR3 protein is CASSFDGLWGYTF. CDR3 coding DNA: TGTGCCAGCAGCTTTGACGGACTATGGGGCTACACCTTC.